These 9 T cell receptor beta chains share one sample of origin, sequenced in a study of blood T cell repertoires in COVID-19. The protocol was immunoSEQ multiplex PCR, while the TCRdb copy is restricted to in-frame clones and leaves out a portion. The table has about 170,000 clones, around 86% seen once. The sequencing input was peripheral blood. These receptors were collected from a woman of 80 years or more in a cohort sampled during active or convalescent COVID-19.

The chain is built from TRBV11-2 and TRBJ1-1; TRBD1 is a possible D gene (6 bases). Germline loops: CDR1 SGHAT, CDR2 FQNNGV. This CDR3 region has 12 residues. V was pared by 1 base and J by 7 bases, with 7 bases between. The CDR3 is CASSLGRGEAFF. CDR3 nucleotide sequence: TGTGCCAGCAGCTTAGGCAGGGGTGAAGCTTTCTTT.

The chain uses TRBV12-5 and TRBJ2-5; TRBD2 matches at 7 bases. CDR1 is LGHNT and CDR2 is FRNRAP in the germline V gene. J lost 2 bases, V lost 4 bases, and 7 bases had no gene match. This CDR3 region has 15 residues. CDR3 amino acids: CASGSRSGLQETQYF. As DNA, the CDR3 is TGTGCTAGTGGTTCCCGCTCGGGACTACAAGAGACCCAGTACTTC.

The gene calls are TRBV3-1 (or the pseudogene TRBV3-2) and TRBJ2-1, with 7 bases identical to TRBD1. V was pared by 1 base and J by 3 bases, with 9 bases of the junction left unmatched. This CDR3 region has 17 residues. Per the germline V gene, CDR1 is LGHDT and CDR2 is YNNKEL (reference sequence). This chain's CDR3 is CASSQGGTGVLYNEQFF. The CDR3 nucleotides read TGTGCCAGCAGCCAAGGGGGAACAGGGGTCCTCTACAATGAGCAGTTCTTC.

The rearrangement joins TRBV5-1 to TRBJ1-5, with TRBD1 identical over 10 bases. The ends lost 4 bases at V and 7 bases at J; junction bases unmatched: 8. The CDR3 runs to 15 residues. The germline gives CDR1 SGHRS, CDR2 YFSETQ. CDR3 bases: TGCGCCAGCAGCCGGTCCGGACAGGGGGACCAGCCCCAGCATTTT. Protein product: CASSRSGQGDQPQHF.

CDR3 protein: CAIKQGINYGYTF. DNA for the CDR3: TGTGCCATCAAACAGGGGATTAACTATGGCTACACCTTC. The V and J genes are TRBV6-6 and TRBJ1-2; the match to TRBD1 covers 7 bases. With V trimmed by 10 bases and J by 1 base, 6 bases remained unmatched. In germline, CDR1 is MNHNY, CDR2 SVGAGI (reference sequence). This CDR3 spans 13 amino acids.

V usage is TRBV30 and J usage is TRBJ2-7; 9 bases are shared with TRBD2. Germline trimming cut 2 bases from V and 2 bases from J; bases unmatched to any gene: 7. This CDR3 comprises 15 residues. CDR1 and CDR2 from the germline V gene are GTSNPN and SVGIG (reference sequence). The DNA of the CDR3 is TGTGCCTGGAGTATTGGGCGGGGGGGGGCCTACGAGCAGTACTTC. This encodes CAWSIGRGGAYEQYF.

This clone was picked up one time. The chain combines TRBV6-2 or TRBV6-3 with TRBJ2-3; 12 positions match TRBD2. This CDR3 contains 19 residues. Unmatched junction bases numbered 9, after V lost 1 base and J lost 1 base. The V gene's germline CDR1 is MNHEY and CDR2 SVGEGT. DNA of the CDR3: TGTGCCAGCAGTTACTATCCGGGACTAGCGGGCGAAGGCACAGATACGCAGTATTTT. This sequence encodes CASSYYPGLAGEGTDTQYF.

J is TRBJ1-2 and V is TRBV18, with D perhaps TRBD1 (6 bases). Germline V gives CDR1 KGHSH, CDR2 LQKENI. V was shortened by 3 bases and J by 0 bases, with 14 bases between the two germline ends. The CDR3 is 16 residues long. This chain's CDR3 is CASSPQRDKSNYGYTF. CDR3 sequence (DNA): TGTGCCAGCTCACCCCAACGGGACAAGTCTAACTATGGCTACACCTTC.

The chain is built from TRBV30 and TRBJ1-2, with 7 nucleotides matching TRBD1. The CDR3 length is 15 residues. With 3 bases clipped from V and 0 bases from J, the junction kept 7 bases outside the gene matches. The germline V gene has CDR1 GTSNPN and CDR2 SVGIG (reference sequence). The CDR3 nucleotides are TGTGCCTGGAGCGGGCAGAGGGGGCCTAACTATGGCTACACCTTC. This sequence encodes CAWSGQRGPNYGYTF.